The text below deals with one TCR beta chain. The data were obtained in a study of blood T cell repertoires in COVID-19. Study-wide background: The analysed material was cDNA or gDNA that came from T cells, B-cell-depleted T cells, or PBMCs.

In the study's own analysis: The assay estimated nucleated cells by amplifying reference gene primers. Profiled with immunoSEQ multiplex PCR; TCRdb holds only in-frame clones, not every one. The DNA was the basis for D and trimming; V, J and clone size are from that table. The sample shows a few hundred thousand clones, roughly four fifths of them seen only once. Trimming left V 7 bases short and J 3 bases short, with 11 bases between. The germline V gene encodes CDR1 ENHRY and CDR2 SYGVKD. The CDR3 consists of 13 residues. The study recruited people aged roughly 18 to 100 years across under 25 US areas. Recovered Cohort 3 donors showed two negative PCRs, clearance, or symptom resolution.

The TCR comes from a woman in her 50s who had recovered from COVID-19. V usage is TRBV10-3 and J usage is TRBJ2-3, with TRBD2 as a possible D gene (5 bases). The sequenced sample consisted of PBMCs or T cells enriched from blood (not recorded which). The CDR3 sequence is CAINPGSTDTQYF. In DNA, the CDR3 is TGTGCCATCAATCCGGGGTCTACAGATACGCAGTATTTT.